The TCR beta chain under discussion was sequenced for a study of CD8 T cells in ankylosing spondylitis. Notes on the study in general: The authors reported significant enrichment of disease-linked clones in matched ankylosing spondylitis synovial fluid. Before this, some motif variants had been reported in reactive arthritis synovial fluid and blood. Made up of about eight highly homologous variants, a TCR beta motif appeared characteristic of ankylosing spondylitis blood. Relatively scarce in peripheral blood, disease-linked clones were CD8+.

Making the TCR beta libraries involved quantitative 5'-RACE with molecular barcodes. A single record per CDR3 protein comes from TCRdb applying MiXCR to the 5' RACE reads. This sample carries 670,000 or so distinct CDR3 sequences, roughly 19% of them seen once, and the ten largest clones take under 20%. A few counts support this clonotype. What it binds is not known. Germline CDR1 and CDR2: LGHNA and YSLEER. Trimming pared 1 base from V and 3 bases from J, leaving 13 bases between. This CDR3 has 15 amino acids. The TCR was taken from a male donor with ankylosing spondylitis. V gene TRBV4-3 combines with J gene TRBJ2-7; no definite D call. The sample consisted of blood, either unsorted or a sorted T cell fraction (not recorded which). CDR3 DNA sequence: TGCGCCAGCAGCCAAGGGACCGAAATGGGCTACGAGCAGTACTTC. Its translation is CASSQGTEMGYEQYF.